What follows are 15 T cell receptor beta chains derived from one specimen sequenced in a study of patients and donors after allogeneic stem cell transplantation. TCRdb re-called the RT-PCR reads with MiXCR, one entry per CDR3 protein. The sample has some 880,000 distinct CDR3 sequences, more than 15% seen once. Input material: blood, either unsorted or a sorted T cell fraction (not recorded which). The receptor set was obtained from a human donor who was either an allogeneic HSCT recipient or a stem cell or donor lymphocyte infusion donor (not recorded which). It is not recorded whose cells these are; they may come from a transplant donor.

The rearrangement uses TRBV12-3 or TRBV12-4 and TRBJ1-1, with a possible D match to TRBD1 (6 bases). This CDR3 has 16 amino acids. V was shortened by 6 bases and J by 5 bases, with 22 bases between the two germline ends. The CDR3 is CASSNGRQDGDTEAFF. CDR3 coding DNA: TGTGCCAGCAGCAACGGGAGACAGGACGGGGATACTGAAGCTTTCTTT.

This chain joins TRBV3-1 and TRBJ2-5; D is ambiguous. In germline, CDR1 is LGHDT, CDR2 YNNKEL (reference sequence). V was trimmed by 0 bases and J by 7 bases, leaving 9 bases between them. The CDR3 is 13 residues long. The CDR3 here is CASSQDNGPTQYF. The CDR3 DNA follows: TGTGCCAGCAGCCAAGATAACGGCCCGACCCAGTACTTC.

This clonotype was counted a few times. The gene calls are TRBV3-1 and TRBJ2-1; TRBD2 is a possible D gene (6 bases). Trimming cost V 4 bases and J 5 bases, with 12 bases left between them. Germline loops: CDR1 LGHDT, CDR2 YNNKEL (reference sequence). CDR3 length: 14 amino acids. CDR3 protein: CASSRPEGNNEQFF. Here the CDR3 DNA reads TGTGCCAGCAGCCGCCCGGAGGGCAACAATGAGCAGTTCTTC.

The rearrangement joins TRBV5-1 to TRBJ2-7; a weak D match, TRBD1 (5 bases). This CDR3 spans 15 amino acids. V was clipped by 2 bases and J by 5 bases, with 17 bases between them. Germline assignment: CDR1 SGHRS and CDR2 YFSETQ. CDR3 DNA sequence: TGCGCCAGCAGCTTCCAAAAGGTAGGGGCGAACGAGCAGTACTTC. This sequence encodes CASSFQKVGANEQYF.

The sample holds many counts of this clonotype. The chain joins TRBV20-1 to TRBJ1-5; D uncertain. The germline V and J ends were trimmed by 2 bases and 0 bases, with 8 bases remaining between them. The CDR3 is made up of 14 amino acids. Germline values: CDR1 DFQATT, CDR2 SNEGSKA (reference sequence). The CDR3 here is CSARPLSSNQPQHF. Here the CDR3 DNA reads TGCAGTGCTAGACCCCTCTCTAGCAATCAGCCCCAGCATTTT.

Here the CDR3 reads CASSLDPWAANTIYF. The CDR3 coding sequence is TGCGCCAGCAGCCTAGACCCGTGGGCGGCAAACACCATATATTTT. The V gene is TRBV5-1, the J gene TRBJ1-3; D not certain. Germline values: CDR1 SGHRS, CDR2 YFSETQ. The ends were cut back, 4 bases at V and 6 bases at J, with 17 bases in the middle. This CDR3 comprises 15 residues.

J is TRBJ1-2 and V is TRBV15; TRBD1 matches 8 bases. Germline assignment: CDR1 LNHNV and CDR2 YYDKDF (reference sequence). The CDR3 spans 15 residues. V lost 0 bases and J lost 8; bases outside the gene matches: 8. CDR3 sequence reads: CATSRDPQGAQGYTF. The CDR3 coding sequence is TGTGCCACCAGCAGAGATCCGCAGGGGGCGCAAGGCTACACCTTC.

The sample holds many counts of this clonotype. This chain joins TRBV5-1 and TRBJ2-4; 10 bases map to TRBD1. The length of the CDR3 is 16 residues. The ends lost 3 bases at V and 6 bases at J; junction bases unmatched: 9. Germline-derived CDR1 and CDR2 are SGHRS and YFSETQ. CDR3 in amino acids: CASSSLTGGWRNIQYF. In DNA form, the CDR3 reads TGCGCCAGCAGCTCCCTGACAGGGGGCTGGAGAAACATTCAGTACTTC.

The sample holds many counts of this clonotype. J is TRBJ2-5 and V is TRBV29-1; D may be TRBD1 (5 bases). CDR3 size: 13 residues. Trimming took off 6 bases at V and 9 bases at J, with 20 bases between the two ends. Germline-derived CDR1 and CDR2 are SQVTM and ANQGSEA. CDR3 in DNA: TGCAGCGTGGGCAAGGATGCGGAAGGGGCCCAGTACTTC. This translates into CSVGKDAEGAQYF.

The V call is TRBV7-9, the J call TRBJ2-5; no reliable D call. This CDR3 has 10 amino acids. V was trimmed by 6 bases and J by 5 bases, leaving 4 bases between them. Germline V lookup: CDR1 SEHNR, CDR2 FQNEAQ (reference sequence). CDR3 nucleotide sequence: TGTGCCAGCAGAAGCGAGACCCAGTACTTC. Its protein product is CASRSETQYF. The variable domain in full, with the rest retrieved from reference TRBV7-9 and TRBJ2-5, is DTGVSQNPRHKITKRGQNVTFRCDPISEHNRLYWYRQTLGQGPEFLTYFQNEAQLEKSRLLSDRFSAERPKGSFSTLEIQRTEQGDSAMYLCASRSETQYFGPGTRLLVL.

The chain combines TRBV6-1 with TRBJ2-5; tentative D call: TRBD1 (5 bases). The CDR3 consists of 15 residues. The V end lost 6 bases, the J end lost 2 bases, and 16 bases lay between the germline ends. Germline V gene lookup returns CDR1 MNHNS and CDR2 SASEGT. The CDR3, as DNA: TGTGCCAGCAGCGCTATGGACAAAGGGCAAGAGACCCAGTACTTC. It yields the protein CASSAMDKGQETQYF.

This clonotype was counted between two and nine times. The chain has TRBV24-1 and TRBJ2-2; no definite D call. Trimming took 3 bases from V and 0 from J, leaving 10 bases between them. The CDR3 consists of 16 residues. CDR1 is KGHDR and CDR2 is SFDVKD in the germline V gene. Here the CDR3 reads CATSDASRPNTGELFF. CDR3 sequence (DNA): TGTGCCACCAGTGATGCCAGCAGGCCGAACACCGGGGAGCTGTTTTTT.

This clonotype occurred a few times. This chain uses TRBV21-1 with TRBJ2-1; the D call in the table, TRBD1, was not verified against the DNA. TRBV21-1 constitutes a pseudogene. The CDR3 has 12 residues. The CDR3 DNA sequence: TGTGCCAGCAGCACGACAGGGGGGGAGCAGTTCTTC. Its protein product is CASSTTGGEQFF.

The chain combines TRBV7-3 with TRBJ1-1; maybe TRBD1 (5 bases). Germline V CDR1 and CDR2: SGHTA, FQGTGA. The CDR3 runs 15 residues. Trimming pared 1 base from V and 5 bases from J, leaving 14 bases between. The DNA for the CDR3 is TGTGCCAGCAGCTTAAGGAGGGGAGAGAGGACTGAAGCTTTCTTT. Amino acid sequence: CASSLRRGERTEAFF.

The V gene is TRBV15, the J gene TRBJ1-2, with 8 bases lining up with TRBD1. CDR3 length: 18 residues. V lost 0 bases and J lost 6; bases outside the gene matches: 15. Germline V gene lookup returns CDR1 LNHNV and CDR2 YYDKDF (reference sequence). CDR3 sequence: CATSRDAAGGILVNGYTF. The DNA for the CDR3 is TGTGCCACCAGCAGAGATGCGGCAGGGGGCATCTTAGTGAATGGCTACACCTTC.